This record concerns one T cell receptor beta chain sequence. In the source study's methods: Quantification of nucleated cells was approximated via reference gene primer amplification. Sequencing was performed with immunoSEQ multiplex PCR; in TCRdb, only in-frame clones are kept and a portion is missing. For V, J and clone size, that table is used; D and trimming come from the DNA. The sample includes approximately 250,000 clones, about 90% of them seen just once. All enrollees were roughly 18 to 89 years old and from about 25 US areas. Up to 2 weeks before entering the study, exposed participants had met a COVID-19 case. Trimming removed 4 bases from V and 6 bases from J; junction bases left unmatched: 14. The germline V gene encodes CDR1 KGHSH and CDR2 LQKENI. CDR3 length: 17 residues. The record originates from a study of blood T cell repertoires in COVID-19. Study-wide background: From the United States, Italy and Spain came samples of acute and convalescent COVID-19.

Sequencing was performed on PBMCs or T cells enriched from blood (not recorded which). The rearrangement links TRBV18 to TRBJ2-3; 9 positions match TRBD1. The sequence derives from a woman in her thirties or forties who had been exposed to COVID-19. The CDR3 region has the DNA TGTGCCAGCTCACAAGTCGGGACAGGGTATATCTCGGATACGCAGTATTTT. This gives the protein CASSQVGTGYISDTQYF.